The source of this TCR beta chain is a study of identifying expanded T cells in peripheral blood. Libraries were prepared by immunoSEQ multiplex PCR; TCRdb keeps only in-frame clonotypes and omits some of them. The data show about 86,000 clones, approximately 85% seen once. The V end was cut by 10 bases, the J end by 5 bases, with 11 bases between. Germline loops: CDR1 LNHDA, CDR2 SQIVND (reference sequence). This CDR3 contains 11 residues. The source of this sequence is a person aged 18 to 70 in good health. The chain employs TRBV19 and TRBJ2-5; D possibly corresponds to TRBD2 (5 bases). Material: blood. CDR3 in amino acids: CATGPGETQYF. The CDR3 nucleotides read TGTGCCACCGGCCCGGGGGAGACCCAGTACTTC.